This T cell receptor (beta chain) comes out of a study of glioma-infiltrating T cells. Study results and caveats: Gliomas, especially low-grade, showed above-expected tissue-blood divergence; non-neoplastic patients showed below.

TCR alpha and beta CDR3 regions were amplified from RNA using iRepertoire nested multiplex PCR. TCRdb ran MiXCR on the multiplex PCR reads and lists one entry per CDR3 protein. This table holds over 70,000 distinct CDR3 sequences, around a quarter found once. With respect to this clonotype: Its antigen is as yet unknown.

V lost 11 bases, J lost 4 bases, and 20 bases lay in between. Germline values: CDR1 SNHLY, CDR2 FYNNEI. CDR3 length: 15 residues. The sample was glioma tissue, nonneoplastic brain tissue, or PBMCs (not recorded which). V is TRBV2 and J is TRBJ1-4, with D possibly matching TRBD1 (5 bases). The origin of this receptor is a human donor with low-grade glioma or glioblastoma, undergoing nonglioma brain surgery, or in good health (not recorded which). CDR3 nucleotide sequence: TGTGCCTCAAGTGAAATAGGGGTTAATAATGAAAAACTGTTTTTT. Translating gives CASSEIGVNNEKLFF.